This T cell receptor beta chain was observed in a study of blood T cell repertoires in COVID-19. Overall study context: Both acute and convalescent COVID-19 samples were obtained from the United States, Italy and Spain. Sources were T cells, B-cell-depleted T cells, or PBMCs; the material itself was cDNA or gDNA.

This clone was recorded once. Authors' data handling: Reference gene primer amplification gave estimated nucleated cell counts. Only in-frame clones appear in the TCRdb table, and some are missing; sequencing was by immunoSEQ multiplex PCR. D and trimming were read from the DNA, whereas the V and J calls and clone size are those reported in that table. The sample consists of about 120,000 clones, around nine tenths of them appearing once. V lost 2 bases to trimming and J lost 4 bases; unmatched junction nucleotides: 5. This CDR3 has 15 amino acids. The V gene's germline CDR1 is SGHTA and CDR2 FQGTGA. This receptor was obtained from a human donor with acute or convalescent COVID-19. The donor label of this sample is uncertain. Sequencing was done on a sample of peripheral blood. The chain uses TRBV7-3 and TRBJ2-1, with TRBD2 identical over 7 bases. CDR3 residues: CASSLGSSGYNEQFF. Here the CDR3 DNA reads TGTGCCAGCAGCTTAGGGTCTAGCGGTTACAATGAGCAGTTCTTC.